A selection of T cell receptor beta chains follows, all from one sample in a study of OX40 agonist ivuxolimab in advanced cancers. Assay used: immunoSEQ multiplex PCR; TCRdb lists only in-frame clones, some missing. The profile shows about 46,000 clones, around 90% of them singletons. Sequenced here: CD4+ or CD8+ T cells sorted from blood, sampled in a trial of the OX40 agonist ivuxolimab. These receptors all come from an adult with an advanced solid tumor such as melanoma, head and neck, liver or kidney cancer. Both conserved end residues are part of each CDR3. The D gene is left open where the match is weak.

CDR3aa,CDR3nt,d_gene,v_gene,j_gene
CASSLADNSNQPQHF,TGTGCCAGCAGTTTGGCAGATAATAGCAATCAGCCCCAGCATTTT,NA,TRBV6-5,TRBJ1-5
CATQGTSSGANVLTF,TGTGCCACACAGGGGACCAGCTCTGGGGCCAACGTCCTGACTTTC,TRBD1,TRBV10-3,TRBJ2-6
CAISPGQGSGANVLTF,TGTGCCATCAGTCCGGGACAGGGCTCTGGGGCCAACGTCCTGACTTTC,TRBD1,TRBV10-3,TRBJ2-6
CASDRDSNQPQHF,TGTGCCAGCGACAGGGACAGCAATCAGCCCCAGCATTTT,TRBD1,TRBV6-6,TRBJ1-5
CASRVQGATEAFF,TGTGCCAGCAGGGTACAGGGGGCCACTGAAGCTTTCTTT,TRBD1,TRBV6-6,TRBJ1-1
CASSFYQWEAFF,TGTGCCAGCAGTTTTTACCAGTGGGAAGCTTTCTTT,NA,TRBV28,TRBJ1-1
CASSEFEDRPQHF,TGTGCCAGCAGTGAATTTGAGGATCGGCCCCAGCATTTT,NA,TRBV6-1,TRBJ1-5
CASSLLTSGGDTQYF,TGCGCCAGCAGCTTATTGACTAGCGGGGGGGATACGCAGTATTTT,TRBD2,TRBV5-1,TRBJ2-3
CASSDGTSGHNEQFF,TGTGCCAGCAGCGACGGGACTAGCGGACACAATGAGCAGTTCTTC,TRBD2,TRBV5-4,TRBJ2-1
CASSPGGGRFDEQYF,TGTGCCAGCAGCCCTGGCGGGGGGCGATTCGACGAGCAGTACTTC,TRBD2,TRBV4-2,TRBJ2-7
CASSAWTGELFF,TGTGCCAGCAGTGCGTGGACCGGGGAGCTGTTTTTT,NA,TRBV6-1,TRBJ2-2
CASSLGTSGITNTQYF,TGTGCCAGCAGCTTAGGGACTAGCGGGATAACTAATACGCAGTATTTT,TRBD2,TRBV11-1,TRBJ2-3